This T cell receptor (beta chain) is drawn from a study of blood T cell repertoires in COVID-19 (dated by TCRdb to the early 2020s). For context, the study as a whole: Samples from collaborators originated in the United States, Italy and Spain and spanned both the acute and convalescent phases of COVID-19. The prospective study material was composed of cDNA or gDNA derived from T cells, B-cell-depleted T cells, or PBMCs. Subjects who had been exposed to COVID-19, were actively infected with it, or had recovered from it provided the deeply sampled blood TCRbeta repertoires that made up the dataset. The repertoires were released in a freely available public database meant as a resource for research on the immune response to SARS-CoV-2. Samples came from the ongoing ImmuneRACE study (first 160 participants) plus 1,254 subjects from 6 global collaborators. The sample metadata nearly always contained a de-identified subject ID, COVID-19 status, age in years and sex. Where available, HLA class I and class II types were taken from metadata supplied by the sample provider and were not determined by assay-based typing. Broad study findings and their caveats: The quantity of clinical and demographic metadata differed by source and by participant and was supplied without curation.

At the junction V is shortened by 8 bases and J by 5 bases, with 4 bases in between. CDR1 and CDR2 are drawn from the germline V gene: MGHDK, SYGVNS. Including the terminal cysteine and phenylalanine, the CDR3 comprises 11 residues. The read is trimmed to its CDR3 DNA, 33 bases read in frame from base 1. About this clone itself: Its recognized antigen is unknown. There are no base qualities to consult, and no much larger clone falls within one base.

The immunoSEQ Assay, a bias-controlled multiplex PCR, was used to amplify TCRbeta CDR3 regions from genomic DNA. Processing in the source paper ran as follows. Nucleated cell counts per sample were estimated from amplification of reference gene primers within the assay. To quantify the absolute abundance of each unique TCRbeta CDR3 rearrangement, sequence reads were collapsed and filtered. For each sample, productive Simpson clonality was calculated by taking the square root of Simpson's diversity index across productive rearrangements. The source is immuneACCESS, and TCRdb retained only in-frame sequences with V and J called. Part of the clones is not carried over; for the studies checked, unresolved V genes explain less than half of this, and the remainder is unexplained. That table is the source of V, J and clone size, and D and trimming were worked out from the DNA. In this sample the table shows 200,000 to 250,000 clones, about 83% of which occur a single time. Over 0.95% of the sample rests with the top ten.

In Seattle, one collaborating source enrolled patients while the infection was active and tracked those patients longitudinally over the course of disease. The collaborating institutions used their own protocols to collect whole blood in K2EDTA tubes. Collaborator samples were shipped for TCRbeta analysis as frozen whole blood, isolated PBMCs, or DNA extracted from either sample type. The sequence derives from a woman in her twenties or thirties with COVID-19, enrolled during active disease. Recombination linked TRBV25-1 to TRBJ2-6, with the identity of the D gene unclear. What was sequenced was peripheral blood. This receptor carries the CDR3 CASRWANVLTF. The bases are TGTGCCAGCCGGTGGGCCAACGTCCTGACTTTC.